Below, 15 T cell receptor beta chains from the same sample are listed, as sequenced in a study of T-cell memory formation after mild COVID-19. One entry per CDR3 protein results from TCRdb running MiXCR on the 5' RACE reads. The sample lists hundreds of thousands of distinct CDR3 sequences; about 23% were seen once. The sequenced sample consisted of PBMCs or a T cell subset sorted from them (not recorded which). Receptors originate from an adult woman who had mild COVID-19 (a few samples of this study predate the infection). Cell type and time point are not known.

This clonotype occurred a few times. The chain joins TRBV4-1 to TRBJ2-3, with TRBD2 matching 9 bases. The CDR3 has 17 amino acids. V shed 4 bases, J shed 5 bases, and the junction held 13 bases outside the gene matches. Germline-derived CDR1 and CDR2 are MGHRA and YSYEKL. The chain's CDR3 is CASSLELDSGGIDTQYF. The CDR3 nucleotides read TGCGCCAGCAGCCTGGAATTGGATAGCGGGGGTATAGATACGCAGTATTTT.

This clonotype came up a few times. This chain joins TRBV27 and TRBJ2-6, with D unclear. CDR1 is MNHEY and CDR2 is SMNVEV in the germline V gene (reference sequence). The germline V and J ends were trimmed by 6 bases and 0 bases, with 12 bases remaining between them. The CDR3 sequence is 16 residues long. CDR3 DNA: TGTGCCAGCAGGGTCGGATTCTCCTCTGGGGCCAACGTCCTGACTTTC. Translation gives CASRVGFSSGANVLTF.

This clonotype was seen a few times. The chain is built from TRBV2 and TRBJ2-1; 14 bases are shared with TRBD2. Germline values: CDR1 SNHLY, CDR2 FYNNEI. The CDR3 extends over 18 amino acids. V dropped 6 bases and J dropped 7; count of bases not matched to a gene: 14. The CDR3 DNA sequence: TGTGCCAGCAGCCCTCGACTAGCGGGAGGGCTCGGTGGAAATGAGCAGTTCTTC. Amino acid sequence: CASSPRLAGGLGGNEQFF.

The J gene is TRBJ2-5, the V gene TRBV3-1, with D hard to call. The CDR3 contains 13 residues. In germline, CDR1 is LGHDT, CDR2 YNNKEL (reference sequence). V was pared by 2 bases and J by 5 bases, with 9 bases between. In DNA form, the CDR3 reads TGTGCCAGCAGCCAAACGAGATGGGAGACCCAGTACTTC. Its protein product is CASSQTRWETQYF.

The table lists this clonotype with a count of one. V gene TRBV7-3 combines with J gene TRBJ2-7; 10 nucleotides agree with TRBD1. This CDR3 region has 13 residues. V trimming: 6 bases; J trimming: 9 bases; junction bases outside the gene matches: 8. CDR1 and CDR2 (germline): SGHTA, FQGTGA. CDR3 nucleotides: TGTGCCAGCAGTTCGACAGGGGGCGCGATGCAGTACTTC. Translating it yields CASSSTGGAMQYF.

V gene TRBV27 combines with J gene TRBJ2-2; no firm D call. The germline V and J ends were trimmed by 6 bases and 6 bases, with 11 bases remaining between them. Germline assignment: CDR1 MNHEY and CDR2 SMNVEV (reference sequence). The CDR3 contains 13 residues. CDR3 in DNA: TGTGCCAGCAGCCTCATTAGCCCCGGGGAGCTGTTTTTT. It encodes CASSLISPGELFF.

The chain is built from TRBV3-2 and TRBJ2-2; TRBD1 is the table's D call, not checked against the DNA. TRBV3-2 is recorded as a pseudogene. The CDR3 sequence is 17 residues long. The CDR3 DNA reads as TGTGCCAGCAGCTCACAGGGGGAGACTATGAACACCGGGGAGCTGTTTTTT. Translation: CASSSQGETMNTGELFF.

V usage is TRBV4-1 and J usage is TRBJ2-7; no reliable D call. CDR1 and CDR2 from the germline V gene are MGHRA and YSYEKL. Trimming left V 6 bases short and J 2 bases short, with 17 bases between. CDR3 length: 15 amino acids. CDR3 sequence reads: CASRPMARQTYEQYF. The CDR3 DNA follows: TGCGCCAGCAGACCAATGGCTAGGCAAACCTACGAGCAGTACTTC.

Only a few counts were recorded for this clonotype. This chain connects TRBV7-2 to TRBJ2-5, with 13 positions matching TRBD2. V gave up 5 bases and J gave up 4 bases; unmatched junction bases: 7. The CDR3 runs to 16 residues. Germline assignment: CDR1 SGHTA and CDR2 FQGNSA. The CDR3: CASSTTGLAGVETQYF. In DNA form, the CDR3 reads TGTGCCAGCAGCACCACAGGACTAGCGGGAGTAGAGACCCAGTACTTC.

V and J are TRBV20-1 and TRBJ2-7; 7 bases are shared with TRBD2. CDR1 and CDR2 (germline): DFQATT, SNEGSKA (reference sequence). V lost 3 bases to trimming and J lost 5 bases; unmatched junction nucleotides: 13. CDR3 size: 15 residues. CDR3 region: CSASGAGPSENEQYF. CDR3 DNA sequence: TGCAGTGCTAGTGGAGCGGGACCCTCAGAAAACGAGCAGTACTTC.

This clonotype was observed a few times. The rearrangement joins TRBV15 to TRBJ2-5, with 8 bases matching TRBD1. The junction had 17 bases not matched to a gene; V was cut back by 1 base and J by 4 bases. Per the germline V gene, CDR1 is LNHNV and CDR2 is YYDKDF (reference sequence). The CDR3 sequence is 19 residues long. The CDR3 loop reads CATSRAPGQGGRDRETQYF. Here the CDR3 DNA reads TGTGCCACCAGCAGAGCCCCAGGACAGGGTGGAAGGGATAGAGAGACCCAGTACTTC.

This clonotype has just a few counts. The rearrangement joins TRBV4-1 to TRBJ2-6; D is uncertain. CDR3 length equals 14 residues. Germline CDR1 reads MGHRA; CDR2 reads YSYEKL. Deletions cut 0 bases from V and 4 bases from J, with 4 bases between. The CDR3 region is CASSQDTGANVLTF. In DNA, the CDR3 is TGCGCCAGCAGCCAAGATACCGGGGCCAACGTCCTGACTTTC.

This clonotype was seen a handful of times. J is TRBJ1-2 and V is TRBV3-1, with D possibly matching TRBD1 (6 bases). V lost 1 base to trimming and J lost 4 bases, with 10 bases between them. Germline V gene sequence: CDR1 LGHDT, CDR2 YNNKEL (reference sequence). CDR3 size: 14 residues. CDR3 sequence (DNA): TGTGCCAGCAGCCAAGGATCAGGGGTCTATGGCTACACCTTC. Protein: CASSQGSGVYGYTF.

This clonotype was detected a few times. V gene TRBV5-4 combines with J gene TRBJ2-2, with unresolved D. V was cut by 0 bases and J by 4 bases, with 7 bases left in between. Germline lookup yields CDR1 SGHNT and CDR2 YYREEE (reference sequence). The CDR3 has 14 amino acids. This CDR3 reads CASSLVLGTGELFF. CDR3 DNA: TGTGCCAGCAGCTTGGTCTTGGGCACCGGGGAGCTGTTTTTT. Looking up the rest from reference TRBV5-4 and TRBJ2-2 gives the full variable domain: ETGVTQSPTHLIKTRGQQVTLRCSSQSGHNTVSWYQQALGQGPQFIFQYYREEENGRGNFPPRFSGLQFPNYSSELNVNALELDDSALYLCASSLVLGTGELFFGEGSRLTVL.

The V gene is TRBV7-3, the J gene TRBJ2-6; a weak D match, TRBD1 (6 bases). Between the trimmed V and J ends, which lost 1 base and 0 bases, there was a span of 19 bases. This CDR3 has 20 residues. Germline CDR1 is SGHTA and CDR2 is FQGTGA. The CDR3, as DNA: TGTGCCAGCAGCTTAAGGCGTGGGGGCGCAGGAGACTCTGGGGCCAACGTCCTGACTTTC. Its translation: CASSLRRGGAGDSGANVLTF.